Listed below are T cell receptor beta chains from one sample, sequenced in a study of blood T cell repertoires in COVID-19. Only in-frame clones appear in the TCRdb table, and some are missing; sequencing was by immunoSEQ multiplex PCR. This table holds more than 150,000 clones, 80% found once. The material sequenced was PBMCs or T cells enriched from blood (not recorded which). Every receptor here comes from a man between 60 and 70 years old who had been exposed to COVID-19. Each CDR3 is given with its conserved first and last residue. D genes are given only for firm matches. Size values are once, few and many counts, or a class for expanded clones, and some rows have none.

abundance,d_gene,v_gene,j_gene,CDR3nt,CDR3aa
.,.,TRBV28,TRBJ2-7,TGTGCCAGCAGGGGACGCGGGGGCCAGTACGAGCAGTACTTC,CASRGRGGQYEQYF
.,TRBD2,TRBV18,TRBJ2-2,TGTGCCAGCTCACCTGGACTAGCGGCGGCCGGCGGGGAGCTGTTTTTT,CASSPGLAAAGGELFF
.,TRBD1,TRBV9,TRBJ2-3,TGTGCCAGCAGCCAAGACAGGGTCTCGCAGTATTTT,CASSQDRVSQYF
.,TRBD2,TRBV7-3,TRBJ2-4,TGTGCCAGCAGCTCTATACCCCACCGACTAGCGGGAGGGCCCGGGGGCATTCAGTACTTC,CASSSIPHRLAGGPGGIQYF
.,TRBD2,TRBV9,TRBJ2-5,TGTGCCAGCAGCGTCGGGCGGGGGTTCGAGACCCAGTACTTC,CASSVGRGFETQYF
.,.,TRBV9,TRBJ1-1,TGTGCCAGCAGCGTAGACCCAGGATCGAACACTGAAGCTTTCTTT,CASSVDPGSNTEAFF
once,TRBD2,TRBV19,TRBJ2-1,TGTGCCAGTAGTATACTAGCGGGAGCTAGGGGTGAGCAGTTCTTC,CASSILAGARGEQFF
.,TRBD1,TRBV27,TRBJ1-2,TGTGCCAGCAGAAATTCAGGACAGGGTGGCTATGGCTACACCTTC,CASRNSGQGGYGYTF
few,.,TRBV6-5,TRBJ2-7,TGTGCCAGCAGTTACGTAGCGGCCGGCTCCTACGAGCAGTACTTC,CASSYVAAGSYEQYF
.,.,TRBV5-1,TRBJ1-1,TGCGCCAGCAGGGCCGGGATGGGAACTGAAGCTTTCTTT,CASRAGMGTEAFF
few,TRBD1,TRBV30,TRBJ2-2,TGTGCCTGGATGGGACAGGGGAGCGGGGAGCTGTTTTTT,CAWMGQGSGELFF
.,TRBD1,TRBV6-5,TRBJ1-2,TGTGCCAGCAGTTACCGGACAGGCGGTGGCTACACCTTC,CASSYRTGGGYTF
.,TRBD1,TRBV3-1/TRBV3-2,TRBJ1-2,TGTGCCAGCAGCCAAGAGACAGGGGGCTATGGCTACACCTTC,CASSQETGGYGYTF
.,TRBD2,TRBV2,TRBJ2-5,TGTGCCAGCAGACCCCCGGGACTAGCGGGAAGGGAGACCCAGTACTTC,CASRPPGLAGRETQYF
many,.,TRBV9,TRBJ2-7,TGTGCCAGCACCCCCGGGCGGGTCTCCTACGAGCAGTACTTC,CASTPGRVSYEQYF
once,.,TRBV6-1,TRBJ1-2,TGTGCCAGCAGTTATGCGGGTTCTAACTATGGCTACACCTTC,CASSYAGSNYGYTF
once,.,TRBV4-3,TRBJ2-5,TGCGCCAGCAGCCGGGGACACCGGGAGACCCAGTACTTC,CASSRGHRETQYF
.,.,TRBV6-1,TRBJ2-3,TGTGCCAGCAGTGAACGGTGGCGGGGCACAGATACGCAGTATTTT,CASSERWRGTDTQYF
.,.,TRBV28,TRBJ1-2,TGTGCCAGCATCAAGCGGACCAACAGCTATGGCTACACCTTC,CASIKRTNSYGYTF
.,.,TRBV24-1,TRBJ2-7,TGTGCCACCAGTGATGGACATTCCGAGCAGTACTTC,CATSDGHSEQYF
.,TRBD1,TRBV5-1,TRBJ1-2,TGCGCCAGCAGCTTCACAGGGGGCTATGGCTACACCTTC,CASSFTGGYGYTF
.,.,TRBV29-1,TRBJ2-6,TGCAGCGTGGCGGACAGCCCTGGGGCCAACGTCCTGACTTTC,CSVADSPGANVLTF
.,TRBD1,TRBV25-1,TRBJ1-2,TGTGCCAGCAGTGAATATTTCGGCAGGGACAGTACCTACACCTTC,CASSEYFGRDSTYTF
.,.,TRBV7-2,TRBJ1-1,TGTGCCAGCAGCGCCGACAGGGAAGCTTTCTTT,CASSADREAFF
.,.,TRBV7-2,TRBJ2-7,TGTGCCAGCAGCTTACCGGGAGGGGGCCGGGAGCAGTACTTC,CASSLPGGGREQYF
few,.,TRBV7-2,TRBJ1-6,TGTGCCAGCAGCCCTCGGGGGGCCCGTGCTAATTCACCCCTCCACTTT,CASSPRGARANSPLHF
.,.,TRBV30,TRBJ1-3,TGTGCCTGGAGTCTGAGGGGGTTTTCGTCTCGTGGAAACACCATATATTTT,CAWSLRGFSSRGNTIYF
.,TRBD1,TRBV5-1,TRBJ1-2,TGCGCCAGCAGCGAGGACAGGGCGTATGGCTACACCTTC,CASSEDRAYGYTF
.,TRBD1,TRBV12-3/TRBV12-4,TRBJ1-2,TGTGCCAGCAGTTTGGACAGGGCTGGCTACACCTTC,CASSLDRAGYTF
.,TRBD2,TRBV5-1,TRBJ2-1,TGCGCCAGCAGCTTAGATCCGGGACTAGCGTTCAATGAGCAGTTCTTC,CASSLDPGLAFNEQFF
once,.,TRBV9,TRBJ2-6,TGTGCCAGCAGCAAGGGGCCCCACTCTGGGGCCAACGTCCTGACTTTC,CASSKGPHSGANVLTF
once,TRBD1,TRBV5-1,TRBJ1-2,TGCGCCAGCAGCACGGACCCGGGACAGCCTCCTTATGGCTACACCTTC,CASSTDPGQPPYGYTF
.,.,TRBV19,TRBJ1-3,TGTGCCAGTAGAACGGGTCAAGCTGGAAACACCATATATTTT,CASRTGQAGNTIYF
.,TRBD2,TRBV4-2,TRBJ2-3,TGTGCCAGCAGCCGCGGACTAGCGGGAGGCCCTGGGGATACGCAGTATTTT,CASSRGLAGGPGDTQYF